The sequence of this T cell receptor (beta chain) was determined in a study of CD8 T cells in ankylosing spondylitis. There are many counts of this clonotype. The antigen remains unidentified. This CDR3 has 12 amino acids. Germline V gene sequence: CDR1 SQVTM, CDR2 ANQGSEA. V shed 1 base and J shed 8 bases, with 9 bases lying between them. TCRdb re-derived calls from the 5' RACE reads in MiXCR, one entry per CDR3 protein. The sample carries some 270,000 distinct CDR3 sequences, 15% to 20% recorded once. Study-wide results and limits: Within matched ankylosing spondylitis synovial fluid, disease-linked clones were reportedly significantly enriched. Ankylosing spondylitis blood appeared to carry a characteristic TCR beta motif of fewer than 10 highly homologous variants.

This receptor was identified in a male donor with ankylosing spondylitis or in good health (not recorded which). V usage is TRBV29-1 and J usage is TRBJ2-1; D perhaps matches TRBD1 (6 bases). The specimen was blood, either unsorted or a sorted T cell fraction (not recorded which). CDR3: CSVEGQGYEQFF. Here the CDR3 DNA reads TGCAGCGTTGAAGGTCAGGGGTATGAGCAGTTCTTC.